The 2 T cell receptor beta chains in this list originate from one sample, sequenced in a study of blood T cell dynamics during melanoma immunotherapy. Assay: immunoSEQ multiplex PCR; the TCRdb copy retains only in-frame clones and omits some. The table shows about 12,000 clones, with roughly 90% occurring only once. The time point is: week 3, after first cycle of checkpoint inhibitor. The sample here was blood, taken from a patient treated with checkpoint blockade. These receptor sequences come from a human donor with melanoma.

This clone occurred once. The rearrangement joins TRBV7-9 to TRBJ2-5, with D perhaps given as TRBD1 or TRBD2 (5 bases each). Germline V gene lookup returns CDR1 SEHNR and CDR2 FQNEAQ (reference sequence). V lost 4 bases and J lost 7, with 16 bases in between. The CDR3 runs 14 residues. The DNA of the CDR3 is TGTGCCAGCAGCTCGCTGGGGGTTGGGGTGACCCAGTACTTC. This translates into CASSSLGVGVTQYF.

V is TRBV7-2 and J is TRBJ1-5, with D possibly TRBD1 on 5 matching bases. The CDR3 length is 15 residues. Per the germline V gene, CDR1 is SGHTA and CDR2 is FQGNSA. V was pared by 5 bases and J by 0 bases, with 11 bases between. The CDR3 loop is CASSTQGYSNQPQHF. The CDR3 DNA reads TGTGCCAGCAGCACGCAGGGTTATAGCAATCAGCCCCAGCATTTT.